A selection of T cell receptor beta chains follows, all from one sample in a study of blood T cell repertoires in COVID-19. The table came from immunoSEQ multiplex PCR; TCRdb's copy has only in-frame clones and leaves some out. Of about 410,000 clones listed, 85% to 90% are singletons. Input material: PBMCs or T cells enriched from blood (not recorded which). Receptors originate from a woman younger than 45 who had recovered from COVID-19. The conserved cysteine and the conserved F or W are not part of the CDR3 here. The order of the fields is J gene, V gene, CDR3 protein.

>TRBJ1-5|TRBV19
ASSRGTQGRNQPQH
>TRBJ1-3|TRBV11-2
ASSLVGGAGNTIY
>TRBJ1-3|TRBV7-8
ATAKGQGLRNGNTIY
>TRBJ2-1|TRBV28
ASTLQHLRGRNEQF
>TRBJ1-5|TRBV28
ASSPTGPGVPQH
>TRBJ2-1|TRBV20-1
SASDGTGNNEQF
>TRBJ1-2|TRBV9
ASSDRVWGYT
>TRBJ1-1|TRBV11-2
ASSLANRAAEAF
>TRBJ1-3|TRBV4-1
ASSQVAGAGNTIY
>TRBJ2-7|TRBV28
ASSPQDRAGEQY
>TRBJ1-1|TRBV9
ASSASRGTEAF
>TRBJ2-1|TRBV12-5
ASGWWGGAYNEQF
>TRBJ1-4|TRBV28
ASSSGVYEKLF
>TRBJ1-3|TRBV18
ASSPPMGPAGNTIY
>TRBJ1-5|TRBV27
ASSFRGNLPQH
>TRBJ1-2|TRBV15
ATSRDRQGYGYT
>TRBJ1-5|TRBV30
AWQGASNQPQH
>TRBJ1-2|TRBV10-3
AISESVLYGYT
>TRBJ2-1|TRBV24-1
ATSDLRRTTNNEQF
>TRBJ1-4|TRBV30
AWSVQGVNEKLF
>TRBJ1-1|TRBV18
ASSPLNGVHRRRDTEAF
>TRBJ2-7|TRBV19
ASSIRTSGDYEQY
>TRBJ1-2|TRBV18
ASSPSEARLYGYT
>TRBJ2-2|TRBV9
ASSVGRGTGTGELF
>TRBJ1-2|TRBV5-1
ASSLLRSGQGHNFNYGYT
>TRBJ2-2|TRBV6-4
ASSALGAGELF
>TRBJ1-4|TRBV11-2
ASSLVELGEKLF
>TRBJ1-1|TRBV6-2/TRBV6-3
ASSYPDTEAF
>TRBJ2-7|TRBV21-1
ASTSGTGPYEQY
>TRBJ2-7|TRBV9
ASSANQGPQHSYEQY
>TRBJ1-1|TRBV6-5
ASSFRSYTEAF
>TRBJ2-5|TRBV28
ASRDPTGLAEPN
>TRBJ1-1|TRBV7-2
ASNIPQVDTEAF
>TRBJ2-1|TRBV9
ASSIGQSNEQF
>TRBJ1-6|TRBV4-2
ASSQDGRAAGSPLH
>TRBJ2-7|TRBV27
ASSLSPSGAGGEQY
>TRBJ1-4|TRBV30
AWRNRHRNEKLF
>TRBJ1-2|TRBV7-9
ASSHRRRGAFDGYT
>TRBJ1-3|TRBV28
ASSLGTGAGNTIY
>TRBJ1-5|TRBV5-1
ASSPGLVGQPQH
>TRBJ2-1|TRBV7-6
ASSSIGGRPPRPYNEQF
>TRBJ2-1|TRBV4-3
ASPQTGTGTNNEQF
>TRBJ1-2|TRBV10-1
ASTRTQLTMATPSVRGYT
>TRBJ1-5|TRBV2
ASKQFDNQPQH
>TRBJ2-1|TRBV29-1
SVEGLGLAGGSSYNEQF
>TRBJ1-4|TRBV21-1
ASSKKNRGDEKLF
>TRBJ1-3|TRBV7-9
ASSPPSGQGPGNTIY
>TRBJ2-7|TRBV30
AWSPSGNSYEQY
>TRBJ1-6|TRBV7-3
ASSQTGAGNSPLH
>TRBJ1-2|TRBV7-2
ASSSGINYGYT
>TRBJ2-7|TRBV28
ASSSGGGRRDEQY
>TRBJ2-1|TRBV7-8
ASSLADRDRYNEQF
>TRBJ1-6|TRBV2
ASSDAGGYNSPLH
>TRBJ2-1|TRBV6-2/TRBV6-3
ASSYTSGYNEQF
>TRBJ2-3|TRBV10-3
AITHSSTDTQY
>TRBJ1-1|TRBV19
ASSIVFGRANTEAF
>TRBJ2-7|TRBV10-1
ASSPQGSYEQY
>TRBJ1-1|TRBV7-9
ASSLEGQVTEAF
>TRBJ2-5|TRBV5-4
ASSKGQGRETQY